This T cell receptor (beta chain) stems from a study of T cells in Graves' hyperthyroidism and ophthalmopathy. General study results and limits: In simple terms, a model built on 13 V-J features told ophthalmopathy apart from stable hyperthyroidism. The blood repertoire included most of the expanded thyroid clonotypes above 0.001.

Ophthalmopathy patients all had a Clinical Activity Score of at least 3, a NOSPECS grade of at least 4 and disease under 3 months old. Lactation, pregnancy, other autoimmune disease or uncontrolled infection led to exclusion of patients. The germline V gene has CDR1 SGHTA and CDR2 FQGNSA. The ends were cut back, 1 base at V and 5 bases at J, with 17 bases in the middle. The CDR3 is 16 amino acids. Amplified regions were TCR beta CDR3 sequences from RNA transcripts. First-round RT-PCR of the TCR CDR3 relied on the HTBI primer set. TCRdb re-called the multiplex PCR reads with MiXCR, one entry per CDR3 protein. The data contain about 600,000 distinct CDR3 sequences, about 14% of them seen just once; the ten biggest clones take up around 12%. Points on this clonotype: Its antigen is unidentified.

The sequenced sample consisted of blood. V usage is TRBV7-2 and J usage is TRBJ2-5; perhaps TRBD2 as D (6 bases). The sequence came from a woman aged 50 to 60 with Graves' ophthalmopathy. The CDR3 reads CASSLVPGVNWETQYF. As DNA, the CDR3 is TGTGCCAGCAGCTTAGTTCCGGGGGTAAATTGGGAGACCCAGTACTTC.